This entry describes one T cell receptor (beta chain). Its antigen is unknown. The treatment denotes: oral pan-JAK inhibitor, 5-10 mg twice daily. cDNA prepared by RNA extraction and subsequent reverse transcription served as the template for sequencing. The data were produced by immunoSEQ multiplex PCR, yet TCRdb's version contains in-frame clones alone and is incomplete. The sample has fewer than 150,000 clones; about four fifths are singletons. The record originates from a study of CD8+ T cells in alopecia areata. Study-wide results and caveats: Among the cells sequenced in scalp samples are also the resident alphabeta T cells of normal skin.

The starting material was CD8+ T cells sorted from blood, obtained at week 4, from a patient treated with tofacitinib. The source of this sequence is a human donor with alopecia areata.

The DNA of the CDR3 is TGTGCCTGGAGTGTAACCGGGGCCAATGAGCAGTTCTTC. Its translation is CAWSVTGANEQFF. The chain joins TRBV30 to TRBJ2-1, with D perhaps assigned TRBD1 or TRBD2 (5 bases each). Germline V gene lookup returns CDR1 GTSNPN and CDR2 SVGIG (reference sequence). The V and J ends lost 0 bases and 6 bases respectively, with 9 bases between them. CDR3 length: 13 amino acids.